One and the same sample provided the 23 T cell receptor beta chains below, sequenced in a study of T cells in Graves' hyperthyroidism and ophthalmopathy (dated by TCRdb to between 2018 and 2021). Receptors were amplified or captured by multiplex PCR. Sequencing took place on an Illumina HiSeq 2000. TCR beta CDR3 regions were amplified from RNA transcripts. A first-round RT-PCR of the TCR CDR3 used the HTBI primer set with the Qiagen OneStep RT-PCR kit. TCRdb handled the public reads itself, with Q25 trimming in fastp and clone calling in MiXCR, and kept productive beta chains. When rows share a CDR3 protein, they turn into one entry using the most common DNA and genes. This sample gives 750,000 to 950,000 distinct CDR3 sequences in total; around 38% of them show up just once. The ten biggest clones cover approximately 8.7% of the sample. Input material: blood. These receptors all come from a man aged 18 to 30 with Graves' hyperthyroidism.

This chain uses TRBV6-5 with TRBJ1-5, with D unclear. Germline loops: CDR1 MNHEY, CDR2 SVGAGI. V was pared by 4 bases and J by 4 bases, with 11 bases between. The CDR3 spans 14 residues. The CDR3 nucleotides are TGTGCCAGCAGTTCCCATGGTAGGAATCAGCCCCAGCATTTT. Its protein product is CASSSHGRNQPQHF.

The table lists this clonotype with a few counts. The chain carries TRBV12-3 or TRBV12-4 and TRBJ1-2, with 8 positions matching TRBD1. This CDR3 has 15 residues. Losses at the gene ends were 6 bases for V and 5 bases for J; bases not matched to a gene: 11. CDR3 amino acids: CASSRGQGRDYGYTF. In DNA form, the CDR3 reads TGTGCCAGCAGCCGAGGACAGGGTCGTGATTATGGCTACACCTTC.

This sequence joins TRBV12-3 or TRBV12-4 and TRBJ2-3; perhaps TRBD2 as D (5 bases). Trimming pared 5 bases from V and 4 bases from J, leaving 7 bases between. The CDR3 sequence is 12 residues long. Written as DNA, the CDR3 is TGTGCCAGCAGTGAGGGCCCAGATACGCAGTATTTT. Translated, it gives CASSEGPDTQYF.

V is TRBV12-3 or TRBV12-4 and J is TRBJ2-7, with 9 nucleotides matching TRBD1. The CDR3 contains 14 residues. The ends lost 9 bases at V and 6 bases at J; junction bases unmatched: 12. The CDR3 bases are TGTGCCAGTGGTCCGGGACAGGGTGTGGGCGAGCAGTACTTC. This sequence encodes CASGPGQGVGEQYF.

The V and J genes are TRBV10-3 and TRBJ1-6; D might be TRBD1 (5 bases). V shed 10 bases and J shed 7 bases, with 20 bases lying between them. The CDR3 is made up of 15 amino acids. Germline lookup yields CDR1 ENHRY and CDR2 SYGVKD. The CDR3 bases are TGTGCCAGCAGCCAAGGGTGGGGGAGGAATTCACCCCTCCACTTT. Translation: CASSQGWGRNSPLHF.

This clonotype appeared a few times. The chain links TRBV2 to TRBJ1-5; D possibly corresponds to TRBD1 (5 bases). CDR1 and CDR2 from the germline V gene are SNHLY and FYNNEI. Deletions cut 10 bases from V and 3 bases from J, with 22 bases between. This CDR3 is 16 amino acids long. This chain's CDR3 is CATERETGASNQPQHF. As DNA, the CDR3 is TGTGCCACCGAGAGGGAGACTGGGGCTTCCAATCAGCCCCAGCATTTT.

This clonotype showed up many times. This chain joins TRBV29-1 and TRBJ1-6; no clear D gene. Trimming removed 3 bases at V and 7 bases at J, with 4 bases between. Germline V gene sequence: CDR1 SQVTM, CDR2 ANQGSEA. The CDR3 length is 11 residues. The CDR3 sequence: CSVDENSPLHF. The CDR3 bases are TGCAGCGTTGACGAGAATTCACCCCTCCACTTT.

This clonotype has more than one count but fewer than ten. This chain links TRBV7-6 with TRBJ1-1; maybe TRBD1 (6 bases). V dropped 5 bases and J dropped 0 bases, with 10 bases sitting between them. This CDR3 has 14 amino acids. Germline-derived CDR1 and CDR2 are SGHVS and FNYEAQ. The CDR3 protein is CASSRGDLNTEAFF. CDR3 nucleotides: TGTGCCAGCAGCAGGGGGGATTTGAACACTGAAGCTTTCTTT.

The rearrangement links TRBV6-1 to TRBJ1-6; tentatively, D is TRBD1 (6 bases). This CDR3 has 14 residues. The V end lost 6 bases, the J end lost 7 bases, and 13 bases lay between the germline ends. Germline-derived CDR1 and CDR2 are MNHNS and SASEGT. The DNA for the CDR3 is TGTGCCAGCAGGAGGACAGCAATCAATTCACCCCTCCACTTT. Translated: CASRRTAINSPLHF.

Worth noting for this clonotype: One end of the junction varies from germline; a read error may be responsible. The chain combines TRBV12-3 or TRBV12-4 with TRBJ1-5; TRBD1 is a possible D gene (5 bases). The CDR3 contains 17 residues. This CDR3 is CAISERGWADSNQPQHF. CDR3 nucleotides: TGTGCCATCAGTGAACGGGGGTGGGCCGATAGCAATCAGCCCCAGCATTTT.

The chain combines TRBV14 with TRBJ1-6; TRBD1 agrees at 9 bases. This CDR3 comprises 15 residues. CDR1 and CDR2 from the germline V gene are SGHDN and FVKESK. Trimming took 4 bases from V and 8 from J; bases not matched to a gene: 6. Written as DNA, the CDR3 is TGTGCCAGCAGCCCCAGGACAGGGGAAGATTCACCCCTCCACTTT. This gives the protein CASSPRTGEDSPLHF.

This clonotype was observed many times. This chain joins TRBV7-9 and TRBJ2-6, with D hard to call. Germline CDR1 and CDR2: SEHNR and FQNEAQ (reference sequence). The CDR3 extends over 13 amino acids. V lost 7 bases and J lost 0, with 4 bases in between. CDR3 sequence: CASKLSGANVLTF. The CDR3 DNA sequence: TGTGCCAGCAAGCTCTCTGGGGCCAACGTCCTGACTTTC.

V and J are TRBV14 and TRBJ2-7; no reliable D call. Germline values: CDR1 SGHDN, CDR2 FVKESK. The CDR3 runs to 14 residues. Trimming shortened V by 4 bases and J by 2 bases, and 12 bases separated the two germline ends. CDR3 sequence: CASSPLDSTYEQYF. DNA of the CDR3: TGTGCCAGCAGCCCCTTAGACTCGACCTACGAGCAGTACTTC.

This clonotype was observed a handful of times. This rearrangement joins TRBV29-1 to TRBJ2-3, with D possibly matching TRBD1 (5 bases). There are 12 residues in the CDR3. Per the germline V gene, CDR1 is SQVTM and CDR2 is ANQGSEA. Trimming removed 6 bases from V and 3 bases from J, with 10 bases in between. The CDR3 DNA follows: TGCAGCGTGGCTACAGGAACAGATACGCAGTATTTT. Translated: CSVATGTDTQYF.

This clonotype was found a few times. This chain joins TRBV6-5 and TRBJ1-1; D is perhaps TRBD1 (6 bases). The CDR3 is made up of 14 amino acids. V lost 5 bases and J lost 5, with 15 bases in between. Per germline, CDR1 MNHEY and CDR2 SVGAGI. The CDR3 DNA reads as TGTGCCAGCAGTACCTTCAGGGGAAGTACTGAAGCTTTCTTT. Its protein is CASSTFRGSTEAFF.

Comments on this clonotype: The junction does not match germline at one end; this may be a read error. The chain uses TRBV7-9 and TRBJ2-7; maybe TRBD1 (6 bases). This CDR3 comprises 15 residues. The V gene's germline CDR1 is SEHNR and CDR2 FQNEAQ (reference sequence). CDR3 amino acids: CASSNSQGFSCEQYF. In nucleotides, the CDR3 is TGTGCCAGCAGTAATTCTCAGGGGTTCTCCTGCGAGCAGTACTTC.

This clonotype was counted a single time. The genes are TRBV7-3 and TRBJ2-7; D call uncertain. Between the trimmed V and J ends, which lost 1 base and 6 bases, there was a span of 13 bases. The germline V gene encodes CDR1 SGHTA and CDR2 FQGTGA. The CDR3 runs to 14 residues. CDR3 protein: CASSLSLPPGEQYF. Written as DNA, the CDR3 is TGTGCCAGCAGCTTAAGTTTACCCCCCGGCGAGCAGTACTTC.

The chain combines TRBV6-1 with TRBJ1-1, with D uncertain. Germline CDR1 MNHNS, CDR2 SASEGT. V gave up 4 bases and J gave up 13 bases, with 13 bases separating them. CDR3 length: 11 residues. CDR3 amino acids: CASSATVGVFF. In DNA, the CDR3 is TGTGCCAGCAGTGCGACCGTCGGGGTTTTCTTT.

This chain joins TRBV29-1 and TRBJ1-2; 7 bases match TRBD1. Losses at the gene ends were 6 bases for V and 4 bases for J; bases not matched to a gene: 11. CDR1 is SQVTM and CDR2 is ANQGSEA in the germline V gene. The CDR3 runs to 14 residues. The CDR3 DNA follows: TGCAGCGTGAGTCAGGGACAGCTTGTCTATGGCTACACCTTC. Encoded protein: CSVSQGQLVYGYTF.

This clonotype was counted only a few times. This chain uses TRBV7-2 with TRBJ2-7, with unresolved D. Germline assignment: CDR1 SGHTA and CDR2 FQGNSA. The CDR3 length is 14 residues. Trimming stripped 5 bases from V and 9 bases from J, with 20 bases between. In DNA, the CDR3 is TGTGCCAGCAGCCCCCGGACCTCCTTTAACGGGCAGTACTTC. Its protein product is CASSPRTSFNGQYF.

This chain uses TRBV6-1 with TRBJ1-1; D is unresolved. The CDR3 covers 11 residues. In germline, CDR1 is MNHNS, CDR2 SASEGT. Trimming pared 5 bases from V and 8 bases from J, leaving 9 bases between. The CDR3 DNA sequence: TGTGCCAGCAGTTACCCATCAGAAGCTTTCTTT. It specifies CASSYPSEAFF.

This clonotype was seen repeatedly, ten times or more. The V gene is TRBV2, the J gene TRBJ2-5; the match to TRBD1 covers 7 bases. There are 14 residues in the CDR3. V was pared by 4 bases and J by 5 bases, with 7 bases of the junction left unmatched. Germline V gene sequence: CDR1 SNHLY, CDR2 FYNNEI. This chain's CDR3 is CASSGRQGRETQYF. The CDR3 nucleotides are TGTGCCAGCAGTGGGAGACAGGGACGGGAGACCCAGTACTTC.

This clonotype was seen repeatedly, ten times or more. This chain connects TRBV7-6 to TRBJ1-4; 8 bases match TRBD1. From germline, CDR1 is SGHVS and CDR2 FNYEAQ. The J segment lost 8 bases and the V segment lost 5 bases, leaving 10 bases of the junction unmatched. This CDR3 region has 15 residues. The CDR3: CASSLSGTGGEKLFF. The CDR3 coding sequence is TGTGCCAGCAGCCTTTCCGGGACAGGTGGCGAAAAACTGTTTTTT.